The present entry profiles one T cell receptor beta chain with its context. These data come from a study of blood T cell repertoires in COVID-19. As processed by the authors: Reference gene primers were amplified, and this amplification served to estimate nucleated cell counts. This table comes from immunoSEQ multiplex PCR, and its TCRdb copy is limited to in-frame clones, with some not included. The V and J calls and clone size come from that table; D and trimming were worked out from the DNA. Seen here are 74,000 or so clones, 75% to 90% observed once, and the top ten hold more than 2%. V lost 7 bases and J 7 bases, leaving 18 bases between the germline ends. Germline assignment: CDR1 KGHDR and CDR2 SFDVKD. CDR3 length: 14 residues.

The sequence came from a human donor in a cohort sampled during active COVID-19. What was sequenced was peripheral blood. This chain joins TRBV24-1 and TRBJ1-1; possibly TRBD1 for D (5 bases). The CDR3 nucleotides are TGTGCCACCAGCTCCAGGGCATCCCCACTTGAAGCTTTCTTT. It yields the protein CATSSRASPLEAFF.